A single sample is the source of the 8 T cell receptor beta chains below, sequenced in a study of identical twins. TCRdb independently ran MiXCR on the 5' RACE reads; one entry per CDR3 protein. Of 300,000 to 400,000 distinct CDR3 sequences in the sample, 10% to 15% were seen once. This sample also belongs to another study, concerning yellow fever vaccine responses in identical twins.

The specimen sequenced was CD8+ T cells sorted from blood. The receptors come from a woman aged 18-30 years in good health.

In nucleotides, the CDR3 is TGTGCCAGCAGCTTACCTACCCAGGGTTCAGATACGCAGTATTTT. It codes for CASSLPTQGSDTQYF. The chain is built from TRBV7-9 and TRBJ2-3, with D perhaps matching TRBD1 (5 bases). The CDR3 length is 15 residues. Germline CDR1 and CDR2: SEHNR and FQNEAQ (reference sequence). The V and J ends lost 2 bases and 4 bases respectively, with 13 bases between them.

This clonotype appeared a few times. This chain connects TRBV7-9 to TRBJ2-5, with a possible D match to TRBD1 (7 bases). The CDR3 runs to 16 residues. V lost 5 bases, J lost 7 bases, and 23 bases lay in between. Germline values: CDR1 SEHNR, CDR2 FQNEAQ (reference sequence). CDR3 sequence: CASSPPGGSGAMTQYF. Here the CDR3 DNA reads TGTGCCAGCAGCCCCCCAGGGGGTAGCGGAGCTATGACCCAGTACTTC.

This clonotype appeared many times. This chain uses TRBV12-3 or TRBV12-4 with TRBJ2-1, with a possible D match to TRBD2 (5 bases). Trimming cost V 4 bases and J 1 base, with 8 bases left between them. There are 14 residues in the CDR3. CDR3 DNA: TGTGCCAGCAGTTCACTAGGTTCCTACAATGAGCAGTTCTTC. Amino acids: CASSSLGSYNEQFF.

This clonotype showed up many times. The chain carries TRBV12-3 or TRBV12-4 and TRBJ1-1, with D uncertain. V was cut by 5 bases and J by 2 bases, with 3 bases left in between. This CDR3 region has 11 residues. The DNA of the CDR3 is TGTGCCAGCAGTCATAACACTGAAGCTTTCTTT. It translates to CASSHNTEAFF.

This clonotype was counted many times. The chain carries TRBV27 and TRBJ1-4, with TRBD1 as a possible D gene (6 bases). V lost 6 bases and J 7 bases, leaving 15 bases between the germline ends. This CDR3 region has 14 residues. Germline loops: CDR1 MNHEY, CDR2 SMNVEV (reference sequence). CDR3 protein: CASSPGTSLEKLFF. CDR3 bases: TGTGCCAGCAGCCCCGGGACATCTCTTGAAAAACTGTTTTTT.

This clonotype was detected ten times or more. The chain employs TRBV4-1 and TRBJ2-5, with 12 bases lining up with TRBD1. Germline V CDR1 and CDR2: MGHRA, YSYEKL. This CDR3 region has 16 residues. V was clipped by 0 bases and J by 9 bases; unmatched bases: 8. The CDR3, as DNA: TGCGCCAGCAGCCAAGAGGCTAGGGGGACAGGGGGCTCCCAGTACTTC. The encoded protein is CASSQEARGTGGSQYF.

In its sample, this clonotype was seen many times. The CDR3 spells CASSTSENPHTQYF. The CDR3 nucleotides are TGTGCCAGCAGTACCAGCGAGAATCCTCATACGCAGTATTTT. The chain is built from TRBV12-3 or TRBV12-4 and TRBJ2-3; D is undetermined. V was clipped by 5 bases and J by 7 bases, with 16 bases between them. This CDR3 is built from 14 residues.

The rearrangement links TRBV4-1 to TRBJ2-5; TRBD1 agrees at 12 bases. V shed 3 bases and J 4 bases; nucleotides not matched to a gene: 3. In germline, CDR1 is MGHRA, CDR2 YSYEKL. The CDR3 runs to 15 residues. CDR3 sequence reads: CASSHWDRGPETQYF. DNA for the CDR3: TGCGCCAGCAGCCACTGGGACAGGGGGCCAGAGACCCAGTACTTC.